The rows below give T cell receptor beta chains drawn from one sample of a study of HIV-infected children after antiretroviral therapy interruption. TCRdb itself ran the 3' RACE reads through MiXCR, one entry per CDR3 protein. This table has approximately 95,000 distinct CDR3 sequences, under 8% appearing once. This specimen was CD45RA+ CD4+ T cells from PBMCs, pooled from several time points, taken from a donor given antiretroviral therapy, either interrupted or continuous. All receptors derive from a pool of human donors with HIV. CDR3s include the opening cysteine and the closing phenylalanine or tryptophan. Fields, in order: D gene, V gene, J gene, clone size, CDR3 protein, CDR3 DNA. The D gene is left open where the match is weak. Only part of the rows carry a size: once, few, many, or a class if the clone is expanded.

TRBD1	TRBV27	TRBJ1-5	few	CASSRAKTGSGSNQPQHF	TGTGCCAGCAGCAGGGCTAAGACAGGGAGTGGTAGCAATCAGCCCCAGCATTTT
TRBD2	TRBV4-2	TRBJ2-5	many	CASSQEGTRGQETQYF	TGTGCCAGCAGCCAAGAAGGGACTAGAGGGCAAGAGACCCAGTACTTC
-	TRBV7-9	TRBJ1-1	-	CASSLLQGLAEAFF	TGTGCCAGCAGCCTCTTACAGGGTTTGGCTGAAGCTTTCTTT
-	TRBV13	TRBJ2-1	few	CASSKKTPPRYNEQFF	TGTGCCAGCAGCAAAAAGACCCCCCCTAGATACAATGAGCAGTTCTTC
TRBD2	TRBV6-4	TRBJ2-1	many	CASSEVAGGNEQFF	TGTGCCAGCAGTGAAGTAGCGGGGGGCAATGAGCAGTTCTTC
-	TRBV28	TRBJ1-1	many	CASKGHSMNTEAFF	TGTGCCAGCAAAGGACACAGCATGAACACTGAAGCTTTCTTT
-	TRBV6-1	TRBJ2-5	many	CASSFGAGQETQYF	TGTGCCAGCAGTTTTGGGGCAGGCCAAGAGACCCAGTACTTC
-	TRBV5-1	TRBJ2-1	many	CASSLGQTYNEQFF	TGCGCCAGCAGCTTGGGGCAGACCTACAATGAGCAGTTCTTC
-	TRBV3-1	TRBJ2-3	-	CASSQVRHPSSGDTQYF	TGTGCCAGCAGCCAAGTCAGGCATCCCTCCTCAGGAGATACGCAGTATTTT
TRBD1	TRBV6-6	TRBJ2-7	many	CAAGQVGEQYF	TGTGCCGCGGGACAGGTCGGCGAGCAGTACTTC
TRBD1	TRBV6-5	TRBJ1-2	many	CASSYGQGDGYTF	TGTGCCAGCAGTTACGGGCAGGGGGATGGCTACACCTTC
-	TRBV3-1	TRBJ1-1	few	CASSQERGQAFF	TGTGCCAGCAGCCAAGAACGGGGGCAAGCTTTCTTT
-	TRBV7-2	TRBJ1-1	many	CASSPPLRNTEAFF	TGTGCCAGCAGCCCACCCCTCCGGAACACTGAAGCTTTCTTT
TRBD1	TRBV20-1	TRBJ2-7	many	CSAPPFGQGGEQYF	TGCAGTGCACCTCCATTCGGACAGGGCGGCGAGCAGTACTTC
-	TRBV6-5	TRBJ2-7	many	CASGPGSSYEQYF	TGTGCCAGCGGTCCGGGTTCCTCCTACGAGCAGTACTTC
-	TRBV5-4	TRBJ2-3	many	CASSLGAYPDTQYF	TGTGCCAGCAGCTTGGGAGCGTACCCAGATACGCAGTATTTT
-	TRBV20-1	TRBJ2-5	many	CSARMGKETQYF	TGCAGTGCTAGAATGGGAAAAGAGACCCAGTACTTC
TRBD1	TRBV5-1	TRBJ2-5	-	CASSPHDRTGTETQYF	TGCGCCAGCAGCCCCCACGACAGGACAGGGACGGAGACCCAGTACTTC
-	TRBV12-3/TRBV12-4	TRBJ1-1	many	CAIRWSMNTEAFF	TGTGCCATCCGGTGGAGCATGAACACTGAAGCTTTCTTT
-	TRBV20-1	TRBJ1-4	many	CSARMSSTNEKLFF	TGCAGTGCTAGAATGAGTTCAACTAATGAAAAACTGTTTTTT
TRBD1	TRBV7-2	TRBJ1-1	many	CASSLVGTENTEAFF	TGTGCCAGCAGCTTAGTGGGGACAGAGAACACTGAAGCTTTCTTT
-	TRBV6-6	TRBJ1-6	many	CASSPRNSPLHF	TGTGCCAGCAGTCCCCGTAATTCACCCCTCCACTTT
TRBD2	TRBV12-3/TRBV12-4	TRBJ2-5	many	CASSSWTSGHGGTQYF	TGTGCCAGCAGTTCCTGGACTAGCGGGCATGGGGGGACCCAGTACTTC
-	TRBV24-1	TRBJ2-5	few	CATHQQRSRETQYF	TGTGCCACCCACCAACAGCGGTCGAGGGAGACCCAGTACTTC
TRBD1	TRBV6-6	TRBJ1-5	many	CASSYSQGLGQPQHF	TGTGCCAGCAGTTACTCACAGGGGCTCGGTCAGCCCCAGCATTTT
-	TRBV12-3/TRBV12-4	TRBJ2-1	-	CASSLPMQQFF	TGTGCCAGCAGTTTACCAATGCAACAGTTCTTC
-	TRBV5-1	TRBJ2-7	-	CASSLTQLYEQYF	TGCGCCAGCAGCTTGACACAACTCTACGAGCAGTACTTC